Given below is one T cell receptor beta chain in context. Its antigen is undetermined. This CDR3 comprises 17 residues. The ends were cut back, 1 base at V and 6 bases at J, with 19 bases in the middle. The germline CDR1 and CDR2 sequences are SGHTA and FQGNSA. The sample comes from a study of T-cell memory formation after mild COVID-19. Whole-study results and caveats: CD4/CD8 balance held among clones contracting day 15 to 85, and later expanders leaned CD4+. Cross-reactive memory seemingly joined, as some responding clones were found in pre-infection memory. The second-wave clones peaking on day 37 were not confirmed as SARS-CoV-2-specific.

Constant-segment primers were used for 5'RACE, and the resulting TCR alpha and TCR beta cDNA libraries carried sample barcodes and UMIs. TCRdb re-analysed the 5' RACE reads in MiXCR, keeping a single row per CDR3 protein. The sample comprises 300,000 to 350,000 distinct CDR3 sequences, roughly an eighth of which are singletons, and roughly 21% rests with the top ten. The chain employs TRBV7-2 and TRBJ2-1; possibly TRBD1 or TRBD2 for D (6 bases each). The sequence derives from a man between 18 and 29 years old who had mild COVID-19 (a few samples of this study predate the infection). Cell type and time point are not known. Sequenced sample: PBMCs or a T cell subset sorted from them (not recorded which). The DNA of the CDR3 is TGTGCCAGCAGCTTAGGGACAGTGAGTATTAGCGGCAATGAGCAGTTCTTC. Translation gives CASSLGTVSISGNEQFF.